The 10 T cell receptor beta chains listed next were all sequenced from one sample in a study of early stage breast cancer tumors. Sequenced by immunoSEQ multiplex PCR; TCRdb stores in-frame clones only, minus some. There are over 45,000 clones in the sample; roughly 84% occur only once, and roughly 1.4% lies in the top ten. Specimen: blood. These receptors originate from a person in their fifties with breast cancer.

The J gene is TRBJ1-1, the V gene TRBV5-8; D is unresolved. This CDR3 has 14 residues. In germline, CDR1 is SGHTS, CDR2 YDEGEE. Trimming took 0 bases from V and 7 from J, leaving 13 bases between them. The CDR3 loop is CASSLGYSTNEAFF. The CDR3 DNA is TGTGCCAGCAGCTTGGGATATTCAACAAATGAAGCTTTCTTT. Full variable domain (outside the CDR3, taken from reference TRBV5-8 and TRBJ1-1): EAGVTQSPTHLIKTRGQQATLRCSPISGHTSVYWYQQALGLGLQFLLWYDEGEERNRGNFPPRFSGRQFPNYSSELNVNALELEDSALYLCASSLGYSTNEAFFGQGTRLTVV.

In this sample, this clone turned up once. The chain carries TRBV6-5 and TRBJ2-1; tentative D call: TRBD1 (5 bases). The germline gives CDR1 MNHEY, CDR2 SVGAGI. Trimming left V 3 bases short and J 1 base short, with 7 bases between. The CDR3 contains 14 residues. CDR3 amino acids: CASSYPGSYNEQFF. CDR3 DNA sequence: TGTGCCAGCAGTTATCCAGGGTCCTACAATGAGCAGTTCTTC.

This clone was seen only a few times. The chain has TRBV7-8 and TRBJ2-1, with 9 bases fitting TRBD1. CDR1 SGHVS and CDR2 FQNEAQ come from the germline V gene. The CDR3 totals 17 residues. After removal of 2 bases from V and 2 bases from J, the junction contained 7 bases not matched to a gene. The CDR3 is CASSLNTGGVPYNEQFF. For the CDR3, the DNA is TGTGCCAGCAGCTTAAATACAGGGGGCGTCCCCTACAATGAGCAGTTCTTC.

V is TRBV4-1 and J is TRBJ2-3, with 10 bases lining up with TRBD2. Trimming at V came to 4 bases and at J to 1 base, leaving 8 bases not matched to a gene. Per germline, CDR1 MGHRA and CDR2 YSYEKL. This CDR3 is built from 17 residues. CDR3 region: CASSLESLAGGTDTQYF. The CDR3, as DNA: TGCGCCAGCAGCCTCGAGTCCCTAGCGGGAGGCACAGATACGCAGTATTTT.

The chain links TRBV7-2 to TRBJ2-5; D tentatively reads TRBD1 or TRBD2 (5 bases each). Germline CDR1 reads SGHTA; CDR2 reads FQGNSA. There are 15 residues in the CDR3. V shed 5 bases and J shed 2 bases, with 15 bases lying between them. The CDR3 region has the DNA TGTGCCAGCAGCCCTCGGGGACGGCAACAAGAGACCCAGTACTTC. Its protein is CASSPRGRQQETQYF.

This chain links TRBV5-1 with TRBJ2-3; tentative D call: TRBD1 (6 bases). Germline loops: CDR1 SGHRS, CDR2 YFSETQ. The CDR3 has 11 residues. Trimming cost V 2 bases and J 11 bases, with 9 bases left between them. The CDR3 protein is CASSFDRQQYF. The CDR3 nucleotides are TGCGCCAGCAGCTTTGACAGGCAGCAGTATTTT.

The V and J genes are TRBV28 and TRBJ2-5, with 7 bases identical to TRBD2. V lost 7 bases, J lost 1 base, and 6 bases stayed unmatched. The CDR3 totals 14 residues. Per germline, CDR1 MDHEN and CDR2 SYDVKM. The CDR3 nucleotides are TGTGCCAGCAACCTAGCGGACTTCCAAGAGACCCAGTACTTC. Encoded protein: CASNLADFQETQYF.

This chain links TRBV9 with TRBJ2-3, with D hard to call. Trimming cost V 2 bases and J 6 bases, with 13 bases left between them. Germline CDR1 SGDLS, CDR2 YYNGEE. The CDR3 is made up of 14 amino acids. As DNA, the CDR3 is TGTGCCAGCAGCGTCGAGACACGAGGTGATACGCAGTATTTT. This translates into CASSVETRGDTQYF. Variable domain in full (rest from reference TRBV9 and TRBJ2-3): DSGVTQTPKHLITATGQRVTLRCSPRSGDLSVYWYQQSLDQGLQFLIQYYNGEERAKGNILERFSAQQFPDLHSELNLSSLELGDSALYFCASSVETRGDTQYFGPGTRLTVL.

The chain has TRBV28 and TRBJ2-7, with 10 bases that match TRBD1. In germline, CDR1 is MDHEN, CDR2 SYDVKM. The CDR3 has 15 amino acids. V shed 7 bases, J shed 5 bases, and the junction held 11 bases outside the gene matches. CDR3 DNA: TGTGCCAGCATCTTTTCCGGGACAGGGGTTCACGAGCAGTACTTC. It translates to CASIFSGTGVHEQYF. Together with reference TRBV28 and TRBJ2-7, the CDR3 gives the full variable domain: DVKVTQSSRYLVKRTGEKVFLECVQDMDHENMFWYRQDPGLGLRLIYFSYDVKMKEKGDIPEGYSVSREKKERFSLILESASTNQTSMYLCASIFSGTGVHEQYFGPGTRLTVT.

The chain carries TRBV7-6 and TRBJ2-5; possibly TRBD1 for D (6 bases). Germline V lookup: CDR1 SGHVS, CDR2 FNYEAQ. Deletions cut 2 bases from V and 5 bases from J, with 21 bases between. The CDR3 runs 17 residues. Here the CDR3 reads CASSLPPVQGRGETQYF. The CDR3 DNA sequence: TGTGCCAGCAGCTTACCCCCCGTTCAGGGGCGAGGGGAGACCCAGTACTTC.